These T cell receptor beta chains were read from a single sample in a study of OX40 agonist ivuxolimab in advanced cancers. TCRdb's copy holds only in-frame clones and misses some; the assay was immunoSEQ multiplex PCR. Of roughly 87,000 clones listed, about 89% are singletons. Source: CD4+ or CD8+ T cells sorted from blood, taken in a trial of the OX40 agonist ivuxolimab. The receptors were sampled from an adult with an advanced solid tumor such as melanoma, head and neck, liver or kidney cancer. Each CDR3 is given with its conserved first and last residue. D genes are given only for firm matches. The size field is filled for only some rows; it gives once, few, many or a size class.

D,J,size,V,CDR3,DNA
TRBD2,TRBJ2-3,-,TRBV12-5,CASGLVRAGGPNTQYF,TGTGCTAGTGGTTTGGTACGGGCGGGAGGGCCAAATACGCAGTATTTT
-,TRBJ1-5,-,TRBV28,CASSLGDISNQPQHF,TGTGCCAGCAGTTTGGGGGACATTAGCAATCAGCCCCAGCATTTT
-,TRBJ2-7,-,TRBV10-3,CAISGGDEQYF,TGTGCCATCAGCGGGGGCGACGAGCAGTACTTC
-,TRBJ1-4,-,TRBV2,CASRAGRYEKLFF,TGTGCCAGCAGGGCCGGGAGGTATGAAAAACTGTTTTTT
-,TRBJ2-3,-,TRBV13,CASSLGPTDTQYF,TGTGCCAGCAGCTTAGGCCCAACAGATACGCAGTATTTT
TRBD1,TRBJ1-5,many,TRBV28,CASSDPFGTGENQPQHF,TGTGCCAGCAGTGACCCGTTTGGAACAGGGGAGAATCAGCCCCAGCATTTT
TRBD2,TRBJ2-3,-,TRBV28,CASSSGAGGLTDTQYF,TGTGCCAGCAGTTCAGGAGCGGGAGGGCTAACAGATACGCAGTATTTT
-,TRBJ2-2,few,TRBV11-2,CASSLGTGELFF,TGTGCCAGCAGCTTAGGAACCGGGGAGCTGTTTTTT
-,TRBJ1-4,-,TRBV6-6,CASSPQYLGDEKLFF,TGTGCCAGCAGTCCACAATACTTGGGGGATGAAAAACTGTTTTTT
-,TRBJ2-7,-,TRBV28,CASSHQWVSYEQYF,TGTGCCAGCAGCCATCAGTGGGTTTCCTACGAGCAGTACTTC
TRBD1,TRBJ2-2,-,TRBV28,CASRPGTGETGELFF,TGTGCCAGCAGACCCGGGACAGGGGAAACCGGGGAGCTGTTTTTT
-,TRBJ2-5,once,TRBV2,CASSWTLQETQYF,TGTGCCAGCAGTTGGACGCTTCAAGAGACCCAGTACTTC
TRBD2,TRBJ2-1,-,TRBV7-6,CASSLGGGRALDEQFF,TGTGCCAGCAGCTTAGGTGGGGGGAGGGCCCTCGATGAGCAGTTCTTC
-,TRBJ2-3,-,TRBV2,CASSEAVVGTDTQYF,TGTGCCAGCAGTGAAGCCGTGGTGGGCACAGATACGCAGTATTTT
TRBD2,TRBJ2-1,once,TRBV6-5,CASSSMGTSGYNEQFF,TGTGCCAGCAGTTCCATGGGGACTAGCGGGTACAATGAGCAGTTCTTC
-,TRBJ1-1,once,TRBV28,CASCRQELMNTEAFF,TGTGCCAGCTGTAGACAGGAGCTTATGAACACTGAAGCTTTCTTT
TRBD2,TRBJ2-1,-,TRBV6-4,CASSDSGLAGPNEQFF,TGTGCCAGCAGTGACTCAGGGCTAGCGGGCCCCAATGAGCAGTTCTTC
-,TRBJ1-2,few,TRBV7-9,CASSLGAGNYGYTF,TGTGCCAGCAGCTTAGGGGCAGGGAACTATGGCTACACCTTC
-,TRBJ1-5,once,TRBV6-6,CASRTEGRSNQPQHF,TGTGCCAGCAGGACGGAAGGAAGAAGCAATCAGCCCCAGCATTTT
-,TRBJ2-1,-,TRBV4-3,CASSQEDSRGEQFF,TGCGCCAGCAGCCAAGAAGACTCCCGGGGTGAGCAGTTCTTC
-,TRBJ2-5,-,TRBV12-2,CASRSRRGGGETQYF,TGTGCAAGTCGCTCTCGGAGGGGGGGAGGAGAGACCCAGTACTTC
-,TRBJ2-1,-,TRBV7-3,CASSSGISRAEQFF,TGTGCCAGCAGCTCGGGGATTTCGAGGGCTGAGCAGTTCTTC
TRBD2,TRBJ2-3,once,TRBV7-9,CASSLALRGRGADTQYF,TGTGCCAGCAGCTTAGCTCTTCGCGGGAGGGGGGCAGATACGCAGTATTTT
-,TRBJ1-6,-,TRBV19,CASNTGLSSYNSPLHF,TGTGCCAGTAACACGGGTTTGAGCTCCTATAATTCACCCCTCCACTTT
TRBD1,TRBJ2-3,-,TRBV27,CASSSRTGGANTQYF,TGTGCCAGCAGTTCCAGGACAGGGGGGGCGAATACGCAGTATTTT
-,TRBJ1-2,-,TRBV19,CASSIGSGDGYTF,TGTGCCAGTAGTATAGGCTCGGGAGATGGCTACACCTTC